This T cell receptor (beta chain) was captured in a study of radiation and T cells in renal cell carcinoma. Germline V gene data show CDR1 as GTSNPN and CDR2 as SVGIG (reference sequence). This CDR3 has 17 residues. J gave up 0 bases and V 3 bases, and 10 bases lay outside the gene matches. Clones were read by immunoSEQ multiplex PCR, and TCRdb kept only the in-frame ones, dropping some. The data contain about 90,000 clones, around 84% of them singletons. Time point noted: blood 4 weeks post-SBRT, at nephrectomy. The treatment here: 15 Gy SBRT to primary tumor, nephrectomy 4 weeks later. Nephrectomy followed 15 Gy stereotactic body radiation by 4 weeks. The patient's renal cell carcinoma had clear cell pathology.

V is TRBV30 and J is TRBJ2-1; 8 nucleotides line up with TRBD2. The sequencing here drew on blood, taken from a patient whose treatment included radiotherapy and nephrectomy. The receptor was derived from a man between 60 and 70 years old with renal cell carcinoma. CDR3 nucleotide sequence: TGTGCCTGGAGCCCCGCGGGCGGGAGGAGCTCCTACAATGAGCAGTTCTTC. This translates into CAWSPAGGRSSYNEQFF.